The present entry profiles one T cell receptor (beta chain) with its context. The table came from immunoSEQ multiplex PCR; TCRdb's copy has only in-frame clones and leaves some out. The sample records 490,000 or so clones, 88% being singletons. The germline CDR1 and CDR2 sequences are LGHDT and YNNKEL (reference sequence). Trimming cost V 0 bases and J 5 bases, with 10 bases left between them. CDR3 length equals 14 residues. The sample is drawn from a study of blood T cell repertoires in COVID-19. Study context: COVID-19 samples, acute and convalescent, were from the United States, Italy and Spain.

Ages ranged from about 18 to 89 years, with residence in about two dozen US areas. Categorization into cohorts depended on clinical history that participants reported. Two negative PCRs, clearance, or symptom resolution had been documented for recovered Cohort 3 donors. Sample: PBMCs or T cells enriched from blood (not recorded which). The chain uses TRBV3-1 (or the pseudogene TRBV3-2) and TRBJ1-1; no clear D gene. This clonotype was obtained from a woman aged 40 to 50 who had recovered from COVID-19. The CDR3 sequence is CASSQDIRRTEAFF. The CDR3 bases are TGTGCCAGCAGCCAAGATATCAGGAGGACTGAAGCTTTCTTT.